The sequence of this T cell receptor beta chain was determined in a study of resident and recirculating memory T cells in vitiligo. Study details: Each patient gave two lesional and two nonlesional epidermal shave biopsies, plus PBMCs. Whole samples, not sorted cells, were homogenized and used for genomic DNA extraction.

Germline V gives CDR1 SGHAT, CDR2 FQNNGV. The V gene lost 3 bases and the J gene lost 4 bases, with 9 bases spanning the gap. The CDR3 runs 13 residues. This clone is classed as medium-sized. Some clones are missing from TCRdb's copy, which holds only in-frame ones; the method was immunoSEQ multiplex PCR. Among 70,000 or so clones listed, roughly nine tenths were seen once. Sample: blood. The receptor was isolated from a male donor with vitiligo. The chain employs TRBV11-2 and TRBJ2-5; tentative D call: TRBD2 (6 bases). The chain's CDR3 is CASSLWGGETQYF. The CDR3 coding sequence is TGTGCCAGCAGCTTGTGGGGAGGAGAGACCCAGTACTTC.